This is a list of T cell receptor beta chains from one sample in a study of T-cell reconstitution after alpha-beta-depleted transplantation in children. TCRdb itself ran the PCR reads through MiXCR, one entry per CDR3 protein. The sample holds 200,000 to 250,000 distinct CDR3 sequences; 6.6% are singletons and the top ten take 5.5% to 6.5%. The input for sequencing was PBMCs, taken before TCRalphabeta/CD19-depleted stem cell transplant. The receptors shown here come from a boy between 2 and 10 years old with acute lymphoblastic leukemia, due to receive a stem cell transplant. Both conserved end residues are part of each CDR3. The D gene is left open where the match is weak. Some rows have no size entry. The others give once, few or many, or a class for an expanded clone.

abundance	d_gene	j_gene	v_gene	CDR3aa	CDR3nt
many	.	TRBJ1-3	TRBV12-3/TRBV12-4	CASSSVTGNTIYF	TGTGCCAGCAGTTCGGTAACTGGAAACACCATATATTTT
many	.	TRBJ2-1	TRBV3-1	CASSQRGTVYNEQFF	TGTGCCAGCAGCCAACGCGGGACAGTCTACAATGAGCAGTTCTTC
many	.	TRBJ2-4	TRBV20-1	CSARAGAQNIQYF	TGCAGTGCTAGGGCGGGGGCGCAAAACATTCAGTACTTC
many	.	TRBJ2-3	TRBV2	CASSDGGGTGNTQYF	TGTGCCAGCAGTGATGGTGGGGGGACCGGGAATACGCAGTATTTT
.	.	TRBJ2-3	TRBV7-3	CASSPAGAGTQYF	TGTGCCAGCAGCCCTGCGGGGGCGGGTACGCAGTATTTT
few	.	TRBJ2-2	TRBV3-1	CASSQDNPGELFF	TGTGCCAGCAGCCAAGATAATCCCGGGGAGCTGTTTTTT
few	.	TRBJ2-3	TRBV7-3	CASSLGVDGTDTQYF	TGTGCCAGCAGCTTAGGGGTTGATGGCACAGATACGCAGTATTTT
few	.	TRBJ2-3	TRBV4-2	CASSQDLTSWTPARDTQYF	TGTGCCAGCAGCCAAGATCTCACCTCGTGGACGCCGGCGAGGGATACGCAGTATTTT
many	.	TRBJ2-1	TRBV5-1	CASSSTIPDNEQFF	TGCGCCAGCAGCTCGACAATCCCGGACAATGAGCAGTTCTTC
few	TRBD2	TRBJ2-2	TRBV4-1	CASSQDLMSGGGHTGELFF	TGCGCCAGCAGCCAAGATCTGATGAGCGGGGGGGGTCACACCGGGGAGCTGTTTTTT
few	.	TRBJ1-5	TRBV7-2	CASSLGPAIYQPQHF	TGTGCCAGCAGCTTAGGTCCAGCCATATATCAGCCCCAGCATTTT
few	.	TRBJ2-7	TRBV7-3	CASSPLGGASYEQYF	TGTGCCAGCAGCCCCTTGGGCGGGGCCTCCTACGAGCAGTACTTC
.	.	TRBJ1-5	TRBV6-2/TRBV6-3	CASRMDYNQPQHF	TGTGCCAGCAGGATGGATTACAATCAGCCCCAGCATTTT
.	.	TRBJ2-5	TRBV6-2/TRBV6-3	CASTQMGAHRETQYF	TGTGCCAGCACCCAAATGGGGGCACACAGGGAGACCCAGTACTTC
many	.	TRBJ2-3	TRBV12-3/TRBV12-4	CASSFSNTDTQYF	TGTGCCAGCAGTTTCTCTAACACAGATACGCAGTATTTT
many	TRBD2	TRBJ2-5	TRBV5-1	CASRKLAGARETQYF	TGCGCCAGCAGAAAGTTAGCGGGAGCCCGAGAGACCCAGTACTTC
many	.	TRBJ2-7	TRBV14	CASSHIHLRDTMNEQYF	TGTGCCAGCAGCCACATTCATCTCAGGGACACGATGAACGAGCAGTACTTC
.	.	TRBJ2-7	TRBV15	CATSRPGQERYEQYF	TGTGCCACCAGCAGACCGGGACAAGAAAGGTACGAGCAGTACTTC
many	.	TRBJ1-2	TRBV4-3	CASSQDRAEDNYGYTF	TGCGCCAGCAGCCAAGATCGGGCAGAGGATAACTATGGCTACACCTTC
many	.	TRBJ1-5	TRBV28	CASTWEGGQPQHF	TGTGCCAGCACCTGGGAGGGGGGTCAGCCCCAGCATTTT
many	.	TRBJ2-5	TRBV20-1	CSADPRGVQETQYF	TGCAGTGCTGACCCGCGAGGGGTCCAAGAGACCCAGTACTTC
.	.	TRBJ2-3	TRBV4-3	CASSQDSFSGHGRADTQYF	TGCGCCAGCAGCCAAGACTCTTTTAGCGGCCACGGCAGGGCAGATACGCAGTATTTT
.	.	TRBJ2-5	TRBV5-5	CASSLSMGTQYF	TGTGCCAGCAGCTTGTCCATGGGGACCCAGTACTTC
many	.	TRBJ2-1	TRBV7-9	CASSPEGINEQFF	TGTGCCAGCAGCCCCGAGGGGATCAATGAGCAGTTCTTC
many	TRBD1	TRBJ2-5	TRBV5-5	CASSRYGQGQETQYF	TGTGCCAGCAGCCGATACGGACAGGGGCAAGAGACCCAGTACTTC
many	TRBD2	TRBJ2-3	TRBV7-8	CASGRTSGGADTQYF	TGTGCCAGCGGGCGAACTAGCGGGGGCGCAGATACGCAGTATTTT
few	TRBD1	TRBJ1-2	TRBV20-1	CSADPRPGQAYGYTF	TGCAGTGCCGACCCACGCCCGGGACAGGCCTATGGCTACACCTTC
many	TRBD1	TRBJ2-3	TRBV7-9	CASSLRDRTTDTQYF	TGTGCCAGCAGCTTAAGGGACAGGACAACAGATACGCAGTATTTT
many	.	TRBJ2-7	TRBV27	CASSPDRSYEQYF	TGTGCCAGCAGTCCGGACCGGTCCTACGAGCAGTACTTC
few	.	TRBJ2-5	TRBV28	CASSFKGEQETQYF	TGTGCCAGCAGTTTTAAAGGGGAGCAAGAGACCCAGTACTTC
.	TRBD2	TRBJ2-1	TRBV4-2	CASSQVVAGGQGEQFF	TGTGCCAGCAGCCAAGTGGTAGCGGGGGGGCAGGGTGAGCAGTTCTTC
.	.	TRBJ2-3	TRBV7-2	CASRRTNPRYSDTQYF	TGTGCCAGCAGACGTACTAACCCCCGGTATTCAGATACGCAGTATTTT
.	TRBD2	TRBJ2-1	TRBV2	CASSGLAGYNEQFF	TGTGCCAGCAGTGGACTAGCGGGATACAATGAGCAGTTCTTC
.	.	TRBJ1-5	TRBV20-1	CSARGQPWGNQPQHF	TGCAGTGCTAGAGGACAGCCCTGGGGCAATCAGCCCCAGCATTTT
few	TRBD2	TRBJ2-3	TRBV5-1	CASSLVAGAEDTQYF	TGCGCCAGCAGCTTGGTGGCGGGAGCCGAAGATACGCAGTATTTT
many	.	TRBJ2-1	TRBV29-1	CSVSGDPASAARYNEQFF	TGCAGCGTCTCGGGGGACCCCGCTTCAGCGGCAAGATACAATGAGCAGTTCTTC
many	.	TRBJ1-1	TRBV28	CASTLGGGEAFF	TGTGCCAGCACCCTGGGGGGGGGTGAAGCTTTCTTT
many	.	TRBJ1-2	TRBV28	CASSFPGTYGYTF	TGTGCCAGCAGTTTCCCCGGGACCTATGGCTACACCTTC
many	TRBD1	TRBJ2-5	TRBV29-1	CSAQTGGSETQYF	TGCAGCGCCCAGACAGGGGGTAGCGAGACCCAGTACTTC
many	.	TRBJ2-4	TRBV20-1	CSARDGQLNIQYF	TGCAGTGCTAGAGATGGCCAGCTAAACATTCAGTACTTC
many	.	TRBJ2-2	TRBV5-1	CASSLEADPRAGELFF	TGCGCCAGCAGCTTAGAGGCCGATCCAAGAGCCGGGGAGCTGTTTTTT
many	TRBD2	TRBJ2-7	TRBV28	CASGTSGSYEQYF	TGTGCCAGCGGTACTAGCGGCTCCTACGAGCAGTACTTC
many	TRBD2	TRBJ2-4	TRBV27	CASMLAGGHGKNIQYF	TGTGCCAGCATGTTAGCGGGAGGGCATGGCAAAAACATTCAGTACTTC
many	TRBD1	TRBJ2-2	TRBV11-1	CASSSRATNQTGFNTGELFF	TGTGCCAGCAGCTCGCGTGCTACGAACCAGACAGGGTTTAACACCGGGGAGCTGTTTTTT
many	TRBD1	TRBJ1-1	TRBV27	CASSPLGTGRGLNTEAFF	TGTGCCAGCAGTCCCCTAGGGACAGGGCGGGGATTGAACACTGAAGCTTTCTTT
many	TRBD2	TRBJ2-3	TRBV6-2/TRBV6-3	CASSFRRGERGYF	TGTGCCAGCAGTTTCCGGCGGGGGGAGCGGGGGTATTTT
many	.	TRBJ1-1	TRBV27	CASSLSGTEAFF	TGTGCCAGCAGTTTGTCCGGCACTGAAGCTTTCTTT
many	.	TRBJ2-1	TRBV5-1	CASSLFVLGNEQFF	TGCGCCAGCAGCTTGTTCGTTCTGGGGAATGAGCAGTTCTTC
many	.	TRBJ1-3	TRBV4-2	CASSQGSGNTIYF	TGTGCCAGCAGCCAGGGCTCTGGAAACACCATATATTTT
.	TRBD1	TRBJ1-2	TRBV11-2	CASSFTGQLYGYTF	TGTGCCAGCAGCTTCACGGGACAGCTCTATGGCTACACCTTC
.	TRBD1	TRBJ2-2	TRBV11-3	CASSLIGQGGTGELFF	TGTGCCAGCAGCTTAATTGGACAGGGCGGAACCGGGGAGCTGTTTTTT
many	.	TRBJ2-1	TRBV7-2	CASSLGVGVGEQFF	TGTGCCAGCAGCTTAGGAGTCGGGGTAGGTGAGCAGTTCTTC
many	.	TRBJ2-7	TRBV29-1	CSVQRGEQYF	TGCAGCGTTCAGAGGGGCGAGCAGTACTTC
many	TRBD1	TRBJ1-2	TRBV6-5	CASSYAGQANGYTF	TGTGCCAGCAGTTACGCGGGACAGGCGAATGGCTACACCTTC